The T cell receptor beta chain under discussion was sequenced for a study of regulatory T cells in long-lasting Graves disease. Study-level results: Less diverse TCR repertoires were seen in persistent Graves' patients than in newly diagnosed ones.

This clonotype was seen ten or more times. Its specificity is unknown. The authors built TCR beta libraries using iRepertoire HTBI primers and Arm-PCR of CDR3 regions. MiXCR was run by TCRdb on the multiplex PCR reads, yielding one entry per CDR3 protein. This sample yields 420,000 or so distinct CDR3 sequences, of which about 16% are seen a single time; around 23% belongs to the top ten. The V gene end was trimmed by 3 bases and the J gene end by 2 bases; junction bases not matched to a gene: 8. CDR3 size: 16 residues. From germline, CDR1 is MNHGY and CDR2 SVAAGI. The time point denotes: newly diagnosed GD, antithyroid drugs for less than 3 months. PBMCs were the source of the RNA used for TCR sequencing. Patients all came to the study from an endocrinology department in Xi'an, China. This same sample was also part of a study on T cells in Graves' hyperthyroidism and ophthalmopathy. From that study: Patients aged 18 to 65 with hyperthyroidism were newly diagnosed, with duration under 2 months. HTBI primers were used for first-round RT-PCR of the TCR CDR3.

The clonotype originates from a woman aged 18 to 35 with Graves disease. The sample in question was peripheral blood mononuclear cells (PBMCs), obtained at new diagnosis, from a patient treated with antithyroid drugs. The chain combines TRBV6-9 with TRBJ2-3; 7 bases match TRBD1. The DNA of the CDR3 is TGTGCCAGCAGTTACGCAACAGGGGCCTACACAGATACGCAGTATTTT. Translation gives CASSYATGAYTDTQYF.